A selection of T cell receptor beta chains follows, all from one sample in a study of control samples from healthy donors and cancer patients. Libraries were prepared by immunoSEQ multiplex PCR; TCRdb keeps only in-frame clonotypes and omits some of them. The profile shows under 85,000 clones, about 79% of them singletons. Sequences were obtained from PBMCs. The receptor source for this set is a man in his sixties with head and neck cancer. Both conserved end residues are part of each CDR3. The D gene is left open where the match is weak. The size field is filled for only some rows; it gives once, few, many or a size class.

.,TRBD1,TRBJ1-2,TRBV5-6,TGTGCCAGCAGCTTGGCCCTTGGGACAGGCCACTACACCTTC,CASSLALGTGHYTF
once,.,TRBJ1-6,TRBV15,TGTGCCACCAGCAGAGCCCTAAGGACGGGGAACTATAATTCACCCCTCCACTTT,CATSRALRTGNYNSPLHF
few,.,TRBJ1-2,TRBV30,TGTGTGATGCTTGCAGGCAGAGACTATGGCTACACCTTC,CVMLAGRDYGYTF
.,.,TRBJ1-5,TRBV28,TGTGCCAGCAGTTTCCCGGGGACGGGCAATCAGCCCCAGCATTTT,CASSFPGTGNQPQHF
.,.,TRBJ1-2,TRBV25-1,TGTGCCAGCACGCCGGGGGGCAACTATGGCTACACCTTC,CASTPGGNYGYTF
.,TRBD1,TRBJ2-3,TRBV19,TGTGCCAGTAGTCCCTGGGACAGTAGCACAGATACGCAGTATTTT,CASSPWDSSTDTQYF
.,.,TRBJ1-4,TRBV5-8,TGTGCCAGCAGTTTCCAACGAGCTGGTAATGAAAAACTGTTTTTT,CASSFQRAGNEKLFF
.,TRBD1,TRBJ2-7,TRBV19,TGTGCCAGTAGTATAGAGGGGACAGGTCTTTACGAGCAGTACTTC,CASSIEGTGLYEQYF
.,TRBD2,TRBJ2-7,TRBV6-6,TGTGCCAGCATCGCTAGCGGGGCCCTCTACGAGCAGTACTTC,CASIASGALYEQYF
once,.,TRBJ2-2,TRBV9,TGTGCCAGCAGGGGGGGCGCGAACACCGGGGAGCTGTTTTTT,CASRGGANTGELFF
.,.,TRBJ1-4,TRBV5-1,TGCGCCAGCAGCTTGTTGACGTCGGGAAATGAAAAACTGTTTTTT,CASSLLTSGNEKLFF
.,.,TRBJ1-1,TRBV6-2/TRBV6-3,TGTGCCAGCAGCCCCGGGAGGCGGAAAGCTTTCTTT,CASSPGRRKAFF
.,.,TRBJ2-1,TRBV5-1,TGCGCCAGCAGCTTGGGAGTTGGGCCCAATGAGCAGTTCTTC,CASSLGVGPNEQFF
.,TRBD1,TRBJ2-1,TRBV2,TGTGCCAGCAGTGAGGCCAGGGGGTCCTACAATGAGCAGTTCTTC,CASSEARGSYNEQFF
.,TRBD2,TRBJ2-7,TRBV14,TGTGCCAGCAGGCGAGCGGGAGATGGCTACGAGCAGTACTTC,CASRRAGDGYEQYF
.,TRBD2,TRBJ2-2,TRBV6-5,TGTGCCAGCAGATATAGCGGGAGTGGCACCGGGGAGCTGTTTTTT,CASRYSGSGTGELFF
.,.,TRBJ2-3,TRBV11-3,TGTGCCAGCAGCTTAGGCGGCGGGACCGCAGATACGCAGTATTTT,CASSLGGGTADTQYF